What follows is one T cell receptor (beta chain) and its context. The antigen is not known. This sample was taken from a study of OX40 agonist ivuxolimab in advanced cancers. Profiling relied on immunoSEQ multiplex PCR, and the TCRdb table lists in-frame clones only, not all of them. The table shows approximately 70,000 clones, with approximately 90% occurring only once. V shed 6 bases, J shed 3 bases, and the junction held 8 bases outside the gene matches. The CDR3 has 16 residues. CDR1 is LNHNV and CDR2 is YYDKDF in the germline V gene (reference sequence). Broader study findings: CD4+ and CD8+ T cells in blood underwent clonal expansion by week 6 at 0.1 to 3.0 mg/kg.

V usage is TRBV15 and J usage is TRBJ2-2; 9 bases are a match to TRBD1. The specimen comprised CD4+ or CD8+ T cells sorted from blood, sampled in a trial of the OX40 agonist ivuxolimab. This sequence was found in an adult with an advanced solid tumor such as melanoma, head and neck, liver or kidney cancer. CDR3 sequence reads: CATRDEGQGYTGELFF. The DNA for the CDR3 is TGTGCCACCAGGGACGAGGGACAGGGATACACCGGGGAGCTGTTTTTT.